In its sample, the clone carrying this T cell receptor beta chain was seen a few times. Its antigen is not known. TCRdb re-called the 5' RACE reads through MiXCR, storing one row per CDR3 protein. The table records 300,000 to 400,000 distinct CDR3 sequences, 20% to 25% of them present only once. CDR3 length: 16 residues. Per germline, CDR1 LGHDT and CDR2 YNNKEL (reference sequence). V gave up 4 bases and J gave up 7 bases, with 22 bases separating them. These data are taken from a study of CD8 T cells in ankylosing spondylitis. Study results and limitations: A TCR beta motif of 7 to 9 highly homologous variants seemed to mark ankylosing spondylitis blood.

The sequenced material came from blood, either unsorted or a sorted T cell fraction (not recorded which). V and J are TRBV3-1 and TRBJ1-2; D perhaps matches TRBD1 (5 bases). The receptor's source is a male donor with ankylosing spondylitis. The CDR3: CASSPRAGTGIGGYTF. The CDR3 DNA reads TGTGCCAGCAGCCCCCGAGCGGGGACGGGTATCGGTGGCTACACCTTC.